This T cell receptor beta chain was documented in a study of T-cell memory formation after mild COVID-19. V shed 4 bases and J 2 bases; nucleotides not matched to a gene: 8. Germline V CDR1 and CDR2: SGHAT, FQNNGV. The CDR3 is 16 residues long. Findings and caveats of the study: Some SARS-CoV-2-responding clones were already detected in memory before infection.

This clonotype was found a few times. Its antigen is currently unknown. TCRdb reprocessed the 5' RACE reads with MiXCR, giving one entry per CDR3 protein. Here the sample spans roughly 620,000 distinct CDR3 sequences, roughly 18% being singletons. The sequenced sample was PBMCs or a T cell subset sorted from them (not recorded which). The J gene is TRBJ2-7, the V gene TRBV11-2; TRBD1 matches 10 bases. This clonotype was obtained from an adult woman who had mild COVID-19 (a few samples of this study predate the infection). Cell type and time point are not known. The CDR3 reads CASSSDTGTGAYEQYF. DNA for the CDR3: TGTGCCAGCAGCTCCGATACCGGGACAGGGGCCTACGAGCAGTACTTC.